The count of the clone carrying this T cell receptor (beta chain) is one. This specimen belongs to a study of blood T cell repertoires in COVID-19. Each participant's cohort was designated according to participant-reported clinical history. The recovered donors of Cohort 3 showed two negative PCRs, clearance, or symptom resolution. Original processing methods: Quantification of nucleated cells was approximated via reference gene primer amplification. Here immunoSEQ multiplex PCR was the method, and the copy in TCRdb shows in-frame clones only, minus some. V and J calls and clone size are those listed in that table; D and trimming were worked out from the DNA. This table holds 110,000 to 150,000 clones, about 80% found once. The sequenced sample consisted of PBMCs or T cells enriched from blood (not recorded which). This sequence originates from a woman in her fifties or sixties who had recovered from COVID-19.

The CDR3 sequence is CASSLARGANTGELFF. CDR3 DNA: TGCGCCAGCAGCTTGGCCAGGGGCGCGAACACCGGGGAGCTGTTTTTT. The chain recombines TRBV5-1 with TRBJ2-2; D may be TRBD1 (6 bases). Trimming took 0 bases from V and 0 from J, leaving 9 bases between them. The CDR3 has 16 residues. Germline V CDR1 and CDR2: SGHRS, YFSETQ.